This TCR beta chain was recorded in a study of blood T cell repertoires in COVID-19. Study context: There were acute and convalescent COVID-19 samples, and they came from the United States, Italy and Spain. PBMCs, B-cell-depleted T cells, or T cells were the source of the cDNA or gDNA that made up the material.

Authors' processing steps: The assay estimated nucleated cells by amplifying reference gene primers. Libraries were prepared by immunoSEQ multiplex PCR; TCRdb keeps only in-frame clonotypes and omits some of them. V, J and clone size were drawn from that table, and D and trimming were deduced from the DNA. The sample consists of 80,000 to 100,000 clones, approximately 90% of them appearing once. With 0 bases removed from V and 4 bases from J, the gap between germline ends came to 17 bases. Germline V gives CDR1 SGHNT, CDR2 YYREEE (reference sequence). There are 16 residues in the CDR3. This chain joins TRBV5-4 and TRBJ2-7; a weak D match, TRBD1 (6 bases). This clonotype was sampled from a human donor with active COVID-19. The donor label of this sample is uncertain. What was sequenced was peripheral blood. This CDR3 is CASSLAVGRGSYEQYF. CDR3 bases: TGTGCCAGCAGCTTGGCCGTGGGCAGGGGTAGTTACGAGCAGTACTTC.